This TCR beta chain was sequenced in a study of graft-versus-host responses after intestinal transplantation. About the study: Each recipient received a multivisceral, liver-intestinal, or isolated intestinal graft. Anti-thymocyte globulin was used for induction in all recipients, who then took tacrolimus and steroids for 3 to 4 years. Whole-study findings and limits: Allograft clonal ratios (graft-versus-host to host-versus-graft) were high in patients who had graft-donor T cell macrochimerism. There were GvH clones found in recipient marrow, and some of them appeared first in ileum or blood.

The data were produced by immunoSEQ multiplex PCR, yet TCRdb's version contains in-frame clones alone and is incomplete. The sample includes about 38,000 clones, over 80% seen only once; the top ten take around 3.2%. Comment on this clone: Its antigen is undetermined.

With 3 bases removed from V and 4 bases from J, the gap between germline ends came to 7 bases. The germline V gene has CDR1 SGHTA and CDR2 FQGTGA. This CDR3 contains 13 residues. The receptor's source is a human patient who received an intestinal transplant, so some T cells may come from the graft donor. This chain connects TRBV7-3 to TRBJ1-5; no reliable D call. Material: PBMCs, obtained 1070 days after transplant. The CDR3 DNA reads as TGTGCCAGCAGCTTTGGAGTTAATCAGCCCCAGCATTTT. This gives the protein CASSFGVNQPQHF.